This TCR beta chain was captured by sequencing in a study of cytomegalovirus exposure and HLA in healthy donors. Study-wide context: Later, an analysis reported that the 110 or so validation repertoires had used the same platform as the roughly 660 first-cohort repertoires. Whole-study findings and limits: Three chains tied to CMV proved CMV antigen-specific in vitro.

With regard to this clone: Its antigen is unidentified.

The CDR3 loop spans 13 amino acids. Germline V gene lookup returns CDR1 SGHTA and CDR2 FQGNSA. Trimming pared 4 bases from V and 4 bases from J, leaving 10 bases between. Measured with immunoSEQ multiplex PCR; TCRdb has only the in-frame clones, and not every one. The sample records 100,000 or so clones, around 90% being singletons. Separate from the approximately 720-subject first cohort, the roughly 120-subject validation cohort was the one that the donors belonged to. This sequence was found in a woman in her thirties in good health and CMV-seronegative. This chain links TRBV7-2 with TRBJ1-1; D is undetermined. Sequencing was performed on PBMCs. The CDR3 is CASSSLGPTEAFF. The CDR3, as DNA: TGTGCCAGCAGCTCATTGGGCCCCACTGAAGCTTTCTTT.